This TCR beta chain was captured in a study of cytomegalovirus exposure and HLA in healthy donors. Study-wide results and limits: High specificity and sensitivity for cytomegalovirus status were reported for the classifier. There were a few CMV-associated chains whose specificity for CMV antigens was confirmed in vitro. Sequencing artifact likely explains a cluster of highly shared sequence variants.

PCR employed 60 Vbeta and 13 Jbeta primers. TCRdb's copy holds only in-frame clones and misses some; the assay was immunoSEQ multiplex PCR. The sample has roughly 150,000 clones; around 79% are singletons. The V gene lost 3 bases and the J gene lost 0 bases, with 9 bases spanning the gap. Germline V gene sequence: CDR1 SGHAT, CDR2 FQDESV (reference sequence). This CDR3 spans 15 amino acids. About this clone: Its antigen is not known.

Sample: PBMCs. This TCR came from a female donor in good health and CMV-seronegative. The J gene is TRBJ1-3, the V gene TRBV11-1; possible D gene TRBD1, 6 bases. Here the CDR3 DNA reads TGTGCCAGCAGCTTCGCGACAGGCTCTGGAAACACCATATATTTT. Translating it yields CASSFATGSGNTIYF.